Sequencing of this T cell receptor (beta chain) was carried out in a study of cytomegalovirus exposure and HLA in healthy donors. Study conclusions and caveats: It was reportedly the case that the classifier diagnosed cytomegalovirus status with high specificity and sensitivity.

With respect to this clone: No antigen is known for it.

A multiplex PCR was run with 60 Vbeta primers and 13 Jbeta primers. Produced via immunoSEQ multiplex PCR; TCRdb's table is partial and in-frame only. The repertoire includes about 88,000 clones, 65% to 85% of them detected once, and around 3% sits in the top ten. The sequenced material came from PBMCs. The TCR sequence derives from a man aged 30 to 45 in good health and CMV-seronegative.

The CDR3 nucleotides read TGTGCCATCACCGGGGACGACAGGGGCCGTTCTTACGAGCAGTACTTC. Protein: CAITGDDRGRSYEQYF. The rearrangement links TRBV10-3 to TRBJ2-7, with TRBD1 matching over 8 bases. The CDR3 sequence is 16 residues long. Losses at the gene ends were 7 bases for V and 4 bases for J; bases not matched to a gene: 15. CDR1 is ENHRY, CDR2 SYGVKD, per germline.